This TCR beta chain stems from a study of healthy donors' naive CD4 and CD8 T cells. Study overall: Three donor age groups were sampled: 20-25, 40-50 and 60-70 years; half female.

Naive T cells were sorted: CD4+CD8-CD45RO-CD45RA+ for CD4+, CD8+CD4-CD45RA+CD27bright for CD8+. A linear amplification protocol produced the TCR libraries from roughly 480 ng of total RNA. Original processing methods: From a few healthy donors, fewer than 85,000 rearranged TCR alpha transcripts were sequenced. From the reads, TCRdb called clonotypes with MiXCR, one entry per CDR3 protein. The authors' filters were not applied to this entry. The sample holds about 200,000 distinct CDR3 sequences, around 80% seen once. This CDR3 contains 14 residues. Germline assignment: CDR1 LNHNV and CDR2 YYDKDF (reference sequence). Trimming removed 3 bases from V and 7 bases from J, with 13 bases in between.

The TCR comes from a pool of human donors in good health; the sample pools cells from several healthy donors. The chain joins TRBV15 to TRBJ2-1; tentatively, D is TRBD2 (5 bases). Sequencing used naive CD4+ and CD8+ T cells sorted from blood, pooled from several donors. In DNA, the CDR3 is TGTGCCACCAGCAGCACGCGGCCGGGGAATGAGCAGTTCTTC. Translating gives CATSSTRPGNEQFF.